These 12 T cell receptor beta chains were sequenced from one sample in a study of T cell changes during pregnancy in multiple sclerosis (dated 2019 in TCRdb). Library preparation used the immunoSEQ multiplex PCR assay. Sourced from immuneACCESS, this table was stored by TCRdb with only in-frame sequences that have V and J called. A share of the clones is absent; for the studies checked, an unresolved V gene accounts for under half, and the remainder has no known explanation. Present in this sample are about 40,000 clones, about 89% of which were seen just once. In total, the top ten clones hold around 0.51% of the sample. The material sequenced was CD4+ T cells from peripheral blood mononuclear cells, taken in the first trimester of pregnancy. The receptor source for this set is a female donor with multiple sclerosis, enrolled in a pregnancy study.

The J gene is TRBJ1-2, the V gene TRBV30; maybe TRBD1 (6 bases). CDR1 and CDR2 from the germline V gene are GTSNPN and SVGIG (reference sequence). V was cut by 3 bases and J by 7 bases, with 18 bases left in between. The CDR3 consists of 14 residues. The CDR3 sequence: CAWRTQQGFGGYTF. The CDR3 bases are TGTGCCTGGAGGACCCAACAGGGTTTCGGTGGCTACACCTTC.

The V and J genes are TRBV7-9 and TRBJ2-7, with D perhaps matching TRBD1 (5 bases). This CDR3 is built from 15 residues. Per the germline V gene, CDR1 is SEHNR and CDR2 is FQNEAQ (reference sequence). Trimming took 5 bases from V and 5 from J, leaving 19 bases between them. Written as DNA, the CDR3 is TGTGCCAGCAGCCTCAGCACAGGACCCGCCAACGAGCAGTACTTC. As protein: CASSLSTGPANEQYF.

The chain combines TRBV21-1 with TRBJ2-1; the DNA was not compared with TRBD2, the D call given in the table. TRBV21-1 is flagged as a pseudogene. The CDR3 spans 12 residues. CDR3 in amino acids: CASSKCQGGQFF. Written as DNA, the CDR3 is TGTGCCAGCAGCAAGTGTCAGGGAGGGCAGTTCTTC.

The chain couples TRBV18 to TRBJ1-3, with TRBD1 matching 9 bases. V shed 5 bases and J 4 bases; nucleotides not matched to a gene: 6. The length of the CDR3 is 15 residues. Germline V gives CDR1 KGHSH, CDR2 LQKENI. The CDR3, as DNA: TGTGCCAGCTCAAAGGGACAGGGCGAAGGAAACACCATATATTTT. This gives the protein CASSKGQGEGNTIYF.

The chain uses TRBV6-5 and TRBJ1-1; 9 bases align to TRBD1. This CDR3 spans 13 amino acids. Germline V gene lookup returns CDR1 MNHEY and CDR2 SVGAGI. Losses at the gene ends were 6 bases for V and 5 bases for J; bases not matched to a gene: 4. As DNA, the CDR3 is TGTGCCAGCAGCGGGACAGGGAGTACTGAAGCTTTCTTT. Translated: CASSGTGSTEAFF.

This clone was seen only a few times. The rearrangement uses TRBV7-3 and TRBJ2-1, with a weak D call TRBD2 (5 bases). Trimming removed 2 bases at V and 2 bases at J, with 13 bases between. CDR1 is SGHTA and CDR2 is FQGTGA in the germline V gene. The CDR3 is 16 amino acids. The DNA of the CDR3 is TGTGCCAGCAGCTTAGCGGCGGGTGAGGCCTACAATGAGCAGTTCTTC. Its protein product is CASSLAAGEAYNEQFF. Looking up the rest from reference TRBV7-3 and TRBJ2-1 gives the full variable domain: GAGVSQTPSNKVTEKGKYVELRCDPISGHTALYWYRQSLGQGPEFLIYFQGTGAADDSGLPNDRFFAVRPEGSVSTLKIQRTERGDSAVYLCASSLAAGEAYNEQFFGPGTRLTVL.

J is TRBJ1-1 and V is TRBV6-6; 11 nucleotides align to TRBD1. The CDR3 spans 16 residues. Germline V CDR1 and CDR2: MNHNY, SVGAGI (reference sequence). V shed 2 bases and J 4 bases; nucleotides not matched to a gene: 6. This CDR3 is CASSYGQGARATEAFF. CDR3 bases: TGTGCCAGCAGTTACGGACAGGGGGCGCGGGCCACTGAAGCTTTCTTT.

The chain uses TRBV30 and TRBJ2-2; 8 bases map to TRBD2. This CDR3 comprises 15 residues. Germline-derived CDR1 and CDR2 are GTSNPN and SVGIG (reference sequence). After removal of 2 bases from V and 0 bases from J, the junction contained 2 bases not matched to a gene. The CDR3 DNA is TGTGCCTGGAGTCTACTAGCGGCGAACACCGGGGAGCTGTTTTTT. This gives the protein CAWSLLAANTGELFF.

The chain has TRBV7-2 and TRBJ1-6; D unclear. CDR3 length equals 16 residues. The germline CDR1 and CDR2 sequences are SGHTA and FQGNSA. V dropped 4 bases and J dropped 2 bases, with 12 bases sitting between them. For the CDR3, the DNA is TGTGCCAGCAGCTACCAAGGAGGTACCTATAATTCACCCCTCCACTTT. Its protein product is CASSYQGGTYNSPLHF.

This chain uses TRBV6-1 with TRBJ1-4, with 7 bases matching TRBD1. This CDR3 region has 13 residues. The V segment lost 10 bases and the J segment 6 bases; nucleotides outside the gene matches: 8. The germline gives CDR1 MNHNS, CDR2 SASEGT. Written as DNA, the CDR3 is TGTGCCACCCTTAGCGGACAGGATGAAAAACTGTTTTTT. This translates into CATLSGQDEKLFF.

In nucleotides, the CDR3 is TGTGCCAGCAGCCGGACAGCTAACACTGAAGCTTTCTTT. Protein product: CASSRTANTEAFF. The gene calls are TRBV7-9 and TRBJ1-1, with D maybe TRBD1 (6 bases). Germline-derived CDR1 and CDR2 are SEHNR and FQNEAQ (reference sequence). The CDR3 runs 13 residues. The V end was cut by 5 bases, the J end by 2 bases, with 9 bases between.

The CDR3 region has the DNA TGTGCCAGCAGCTATCCGCCCCGGCTAGCGGGAGTGTGGAATGAGCAGTTCTTC. This translates into CASSYPPRLAGVWNEQFF. The chain joins TRBV7-9 to TRBJ2-1, with 10 bases identical to TRBD2. The germline CDR1 and CDR2 sequences are SEHNR and FQNEAQ (reference sequence). CDR3 size: 18 residues. J lost 7 bases, V lost 4 bases, and 16 bases had no gene match. The full variable domain, completed using reference TRBV7-9 and TRBJ2-1, is DTGVSQNPRHKITKRGQNVTFRCDPISEHNRLYWYRQTLGQGPEFLTYFQNEAQLEKSRLLSDRFSAERPKGSFSTLEIQRTEQGDSAMYLCASSYPPRLAGVWNEQFFGPGTRLTVL.